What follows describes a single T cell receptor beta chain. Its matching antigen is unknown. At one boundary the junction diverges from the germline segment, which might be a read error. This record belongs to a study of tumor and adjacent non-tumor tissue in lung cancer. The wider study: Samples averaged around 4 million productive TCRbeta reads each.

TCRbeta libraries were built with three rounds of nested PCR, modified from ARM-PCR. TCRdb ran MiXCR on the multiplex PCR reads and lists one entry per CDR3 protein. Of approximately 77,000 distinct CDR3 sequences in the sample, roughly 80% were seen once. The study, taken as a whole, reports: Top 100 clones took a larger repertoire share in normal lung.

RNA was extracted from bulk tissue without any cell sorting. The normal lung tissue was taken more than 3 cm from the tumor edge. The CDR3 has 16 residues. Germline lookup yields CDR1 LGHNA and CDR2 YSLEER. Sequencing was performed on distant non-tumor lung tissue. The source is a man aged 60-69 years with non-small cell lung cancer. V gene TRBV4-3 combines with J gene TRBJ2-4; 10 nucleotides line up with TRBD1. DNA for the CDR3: TGCACCAGCAGCCAAGATACCGGGACAGGGGAAAGCATTCAGTACTTC. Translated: CTSSQDTGTGESIQYF.